This T cell receptor beta chain was sequenced for a study of T cell changes during pregnancy in multiple sclerosis. Assay used: immunoSEQ multiplex PCR; TCRdb lists only in-frame clones, some missing. The top ten hold about 0.75% of the sample, which has approximately 99,000 clones, about nine tenths seen once. This receptor was identified in a female donor in good health, enrolled as a control in a pregnancy study. The sequenced sample was peripheral blood, obtained in the second trimester of pregnancy.

The CDR3 DNA is TGTGCCAGCTCACCGTATTCTGGCTTATTTAACAATGAGCAGTTCTTC. This codes for CASSPYSGLFNNEQFF. The chain recombines TRBV18 with TRBJ2-1; D gene uncertain. The germline V and J ends were trimmed by 3 bases and 5 bases, with 17 bases remaining between them. Looked up from germline, CDR1 is KGHSH and CDR2 is LQKENI. The CDR3 length is 16 residues.